This is a list of T cell receptor beta chains from one sample in a study of T-cell reconstitution after alpha-beta-depleted transplantation in children. In TCRdb, the PCR reads were re-called with MiXCR into one record per CDR3 protein. The sample holds 670,000 or so distinct CDR3 sequences; about an eighth are singletons and the top ten take 0.75% to 0.85%. The sequences come from PBMCs, collected before TCRalphabeta/CD19-depleted stem cell transplant. The origin of the receptors is a girl aged 2 to 9 with congenital amegakaryocytic thrombocytopenia, due to receive a stem cell transplant. Each CDR3 is given with its conserved first and last residue. The D gene is left open where the match is weak. Part of the rows lack a size; the others show once, few, many or a class for expanded clones.

d_call j_call v_call clone_size cdr3_nt cdr3_aa
. TRBJ1-3 TRBV2 . TGTACCTCCTCCATTCAGGCTCCCGGCAGGAATGGAAACACCATATATTTT CTSSIQAPGRNGNTIYF
TRBD1 TRBJ1-2 TRBV7-8 . TGTGCCAGCAGCTTAGTTCACAGGGGGTCCTATGGCTACACCTTC CASSLVHRGSYGYTF
. TRBJ2-5 TRBV29-1 . TGCAGCGCCGGCCGGGGGATACAAGAGACCCAGTACTTC CSAGRGIQETQYF
. TRBJ2-7 TRBV5-1 many TGCGCCAGCAGCATCACCAGGGAGGACCTCGAGCAGTACTTC CASSITREDLEQYF
TRBD2 TRBJ2-2 TRBV25-1 few TGTGCCAGCAGCGCAACGGCGGGACTAGCTTCCGGGGAGCTGTTTTTT CASSATAGLASGELFF
. TRBJ1-2 TRBV2 . TGTGCCAGCGCCCAGGCTAACTATGGCTACACCTTC CASAQANYGYTF
. TRBJ2-7 TRBV7-9 . TGTGCCAGCAGCTTAGTGTTCCAGGGTTCGAGCTCCTACGAGCAGTACTTC CASSLVFQGSSSYEQYF
. TRBJ2-5 TRBV7-8 many TGTGCCAGCAGCATCGGACGGGAAGAGACCCAGTACTTC CASSIGREETQYF
TRBD1 TRBJ1-6 TRBV27 many TGTGCCAGCAGTTTGACAGGGTGGAATTCACCCCTCCACTTT CASSLTGWNSPLHF
. TRBJ2-1 TRBV19 . TGTGCCACCGGGACGTATACCTACAATGAGCAGTTCTTC CATGTYTYNEQFF
TRBD2 TRBJ2-1 TRBV18 few TGTGCCAGCTCACCTAGACTAGCGGGAGCCGGATCCTACAATGAGCAGTTCTTC CASSPRLAGAGSYNEQFF
TRBD2 TRBJ2-7 TRBV10-3 . TGTGCCATCAGTGACCCTAGCGGGAGTCCCTACGAGCAGTACTTC CAISDPSGSPYEQYF